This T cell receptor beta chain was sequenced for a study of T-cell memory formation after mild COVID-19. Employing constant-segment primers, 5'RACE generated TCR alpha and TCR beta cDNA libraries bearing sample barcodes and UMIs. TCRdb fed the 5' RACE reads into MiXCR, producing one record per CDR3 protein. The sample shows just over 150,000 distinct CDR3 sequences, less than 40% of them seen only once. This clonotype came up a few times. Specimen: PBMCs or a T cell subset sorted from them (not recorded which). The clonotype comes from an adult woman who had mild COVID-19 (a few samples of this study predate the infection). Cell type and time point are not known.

The DNA of the CDR3 is TGTGCCAGCAGCCAAGGACTACGCACAGATACGCAGTATTTT. Encoded protein: CASSQGLRTDTQYF. The chain joins TRBV3-1 to TRBJ2-3; the D gene is possibly TRBD2 (5 bases). The germline V gene has CDR1 LGHDT and CDR2 YNNKEL (reference sequence). This CDR3 is built from 14 residues. V was clipped by 1 base and J by 1 base, with 6 bases between them.